Below are 32 T cell receptor beta chains sequenced from a single sample in a study of OX40 agonist ivuxolimab in advanced cancers. Profiled with immunoSEQ multiplex PCR; TCRdb holds only in-frame clones, not every one. The sample shows more than 60,000 clones, around 81% of them seen only once. The sample consisted of CD4+ or CD8+ T cells sorted from blood, taken in a trial of the OX40 agonist ivuxolimab. The source is an adult with an advanced solid tumor such as melanoma, head and neck, liver or kidney cancer.

This chain joins TRBV7-2 and TRBJ1-6; weak D call: TRBD1 (5 bases). V gave up 2 bases and J gave up 4 bases, with 9 bases separating them. Germline V gives CDR1 SGHTA, CDR2 FQGNSA. The CDR3 sequence is 15 residues long. The CDR3 sequence is CASSLISGYNSPLHF. CDR3 coding DNA: TGTGCCAGCAGCTTAATCTCAGGGTATAATTCACCCCTCCACTTT.

V and J are TRBV5-6 and TRBJ2-6; the D is unclear. This CDR3 comprises 18 residues. CDR1 and CDR2 (germline): SGHDT, YYEEEE. Trimming stripped 4 bases from V and 0 bases from J, with 17 bases between. The CDR3: CASSPLGPQYSGANVLTF. Here the CDR3 DNA reads TGTGCCAGCAGCCCGCTAGGGCCCCAATACTCTGGGGCCAACGTCCTGACTTTC.

The rearrangement uses TRBV7-8 and TRBJ2-7; 9 nucleotides align to TRBD1. The CDR3 sequence is 17 residues long. From germline, CDR1 is SGHVS and CDR2 FQNEAQ. V trimming: 5 bases; J trimming: 1 base; junction bases outside the gene matches: 12. DNA for the CDR3: TGTGCCAGCAGCCCTATACCCGGGACAGGGCTTTCCTACGAGCAGTACTTC. The encoded protein is CASSPIPGTGLSYEQYF.

This clone was found a few times. The chain joins TRBV9 to TRBJ1-5, with D possibly TRBD1 on 5 matching bases. The V and J ends lost 4 bases and 5 bases respectively, with 16 bases between them. This CDR3 has 15 amino acids. Per the germline V gene, CDR1 is SGDLS and CDR2 is YYNGEE. In DNA form, the CDR3 reads TGTGCCAGCAGCATACGAGGGGAAATAGATCAGCCCCAGCATTTT. Protein: CASSIRGEIDQPQHF.

The rearrangement uses TRBV19 and TRBJ1-1, with TRBD1 matching over 9 bases. Trimming at V came to 4 bases and at J to 11 bases, leaving 8 bases not matched to a gene. Germline-derived CDR1 and CDR2 are LNHDA and SQIVND (reference sequence). This CDR3 has 13 residues. This CDR3 is CASSTLQGARAFF. DNA of the CDR3: TGTGCCAGTAGTACATTACAGGGGGCGCGGGCTTTCTTT.

The rearrangement links TRBV19 to TRBJ1-3, with 7 bases aligning to TRBD1. CDR1 is LNHDA and CDR2 is SQIVND in the germline V gene (reference sequence). The CDR3 runs to 14 residues. The trim removed 7 bases at V and 4 bases at J, leaving 7 bases unmatched. CDR3 residues: CASTIVGQGNTIYF. CDR3 coding DNA: TGTGCCAGTACCATCGTGGGACAGGGAAACACCATATATTTT.

V gene TRBV7-2 combines with J gene TRBJ1-2, with TRBD1 identical over 7 bases. The CDR3 sequence is 15 residues long. Germline CDR1 SGHTA, CDR2 FQGNSA. The V gene end was trimmed by 1 base and the J gene end by 4 bases; junction bases not matched to a gene: 6. The chain's CDR3 is CASSLDRGRGYGYTF. CDR3 nucleotides: TGTGCCAGCAGCTTAGACAGGGGACGGGGCTATGGCTACACCTTC.

This chain links TRBV5-4 with TRBJ1-4, with D possibly being TRBD1 (6 bases). The CDR3 consists of 14 residues. Germline V gene data show CDR1 as SGHNT and CDR2 as YYREEE (reference sequence). The ends were cut back, 2 bases at V and 8 bases at J, with 13 bases in the middle. CDR3 region: CASSLQGRQEKLFF. The CDR3 nucleotides read TGTGCCAGCAGCTTACAGGGACGACAAGAAAAACTGTTTTTT.

This chain links TRBV5-1 with TRBJ2-5; a possible D gene is TRBD2 (5 bases). This CDR3 comprises 16 residues. The V end was cut by 4 bases, the J end by 3 bases, with 19 bases between. Per the germline V gene, CDR1 is SGHRS and CDR2 is YFSETQ. The CDR3 here is CASSLRAQSKEETQYF. CDR3 sequence (DNA): TGCGCCAGCAGCCTGAGGGCCCAGTCAAAAGAAGAGACCCAGTACTTC.

This clone was seen a handful of times. The V call is TRBV13, the J call TRBJ2-7; 9 bases are a match to TRBD1. V dropped 5 bases and J dropped 5; count of bases not matched to a gene: 7. CDR3 length: 14 amino acids. Germline loops: CDR1 PRHDT, CDR2 FYEKMQ (reference sequence). The CDR3 is CASSHGDRDHEQYF. For the CDR3, the DNA is TGTGCCAGCAGCCACGGGGACAGGGACCACGAGCAGTACTTC.

This sequence joins TRBV7-8 and TRBJ2-6, with D tentatively TRBD1 (5 bases). V shed 3 bases and J shed 0 bases, with 15 bases lying between them. The CDR3 sequence is 18 residues long. In germline, CDR1 is SGHVS, CDR2 FQNEAQ. CDR3 amino acids: CASSLLTAGGSGANVLTF. CDR3 in DNA: TGTGCCAGCAGCTTGTTGACAGCCGGCGGCTCTGGGGCCAACGTCCTGACTTTC. Variable domain in full (rest from reference TRBV7-8 and TRBJ2-6): GAGVSQSPRYKVAKRGQDVALRCDPISGHVSLFWYQQALGQGPEFLTYFQNEAQLDKSGLPSDRFFAERPEGSVSTLKIQRTQQEDSAVYLCASSLLTAGGSGANVLTFGAGSRLTVL.

J is TRBJ1-4 and V is TRBV14; 10 bases fit TRBD1. There are 17 residues in the CDR3. The V gene end was trimmed by 1 base and the J gene end by 2 bases; junction bases not matched to a gene: 4. Germline lookup yields CDR1 SGHDN and CDR2 FVKESK. The DNA of the CDR3 is TGTGCCAGCAGCCAAGGGACAGGGGGATCCACTAATGAAAAACTGTTTTTT. The encoded protein is CASSQGTGGSTNEKLFF.

The chain couples TRBV19 to TRBJ1-2; no reliable D call. Germline V gene sequence: CDR1 LNHDA, CDR2 SQIVND (reference sequence). The length of the CDR3 is 14 residues. Deletions cut 6 bases from V and 4 bases from J, with 15 bases between. The CDR3 DNA follows: TGTGCCAGTAGCCGCGTCGTCATGCCCTATGGCTACACCTTC. Its protein is CASSRVVMPYGYTF. Full variable domain (missing parts from reference TRBV19 and TRBJ1-2): DGGITQSPKYLFRKEGQNVTLSCEQNLNHDAMYWYRQDPGQGLRLIYYSQIVNDFQKGDIAEGYSVSREKKESFPLTVTSAQKNPTAFYLCASSRVVMPYGYTFGSGTRLTVV.

The chain employs TRBV15 and TRBJ2-1, with D tentatively TRBD1 (6 bases). The V and J ends lost 4 bases and 8 bases respectively, with 21 bases between them. CDR1 and CDR2 from the germline V gene are LNHNV and YYDKDF (reference sequence). The CDR3 is made up of 16 amino acids. The CDR3 nucleotides read TGTGCCACCAGCACACCCCCGGGACACCGGACCGATGAGCAGTTCTTC. Amino acid sequence: CATSTPPGHRTDEQFF.

This chain joins TRBV7-2 and TRBJ2-1; possibly TRBD2 for D (5 bases). V was shortened by 1 base and J by 7 bases, with 11 bases between the two germline ends. Germline-derived CDR1 and CDR2 are SGHTA and FQGNSA. This CDR3 spans 14 amino acids. The CDR3 coding sequence is TGTGCCAGCAGCTTAGGCCCAAGCGGAAATGAGCAGTTCTTC. Encoded protein: CASSLGPSGNEQFF.

The rearrangement uses TRBV18 and TRBJ1-3; D is unresolved. The CDR3 runs to 14 residues. CDR1 and CDR2 (germline): KGHSH, LQKENI. V was pared by 6 bases and J by 0 bases, with 9 bases between. Here the CDR3 DNA reads TGTGCCAGCTCCTTTCAGTCCTCTGGAAACACCATATATTTT. Translating it yields CASSFQSSGNTIYF.

V and J are TRBV6-6 and TRBJ1-1, with D uncertain. With 7 bases removed from V and 2 bases from J, the gap between germline ends came to 11 bases. The germline gives CDR1 MNHNY, CDR2 SVGAGI (reference sequence). This CDR3 contains 13 residues. The DNA for the CDR3 is TGTGCCAGCACTCTGAAGCAAAACACTGAAGCTTTCTTT. This encodes CASTLKQNTEAFF.

The chain carries TRBV7-9 and TRBJ1-4; perhaps TRBD1 as D (6 bases). CDR1 and CDR2 (germline): SEHNR, FQNEAQ (reference sequence). Trimming left V 5 bases short and J 8 bases short, with 9 bases between. The CDR3 covers 12 residues. DNA for the CDR3: TGTGCCAGCAGCCCCCAGGGGGAAAAACTGTTTTTT. The encoded protein is CASSPQGEKLFF.

Only a few counts were recorded for this clone. The chain links TRBV19 to TRBJ1-1, with 8 positions matching TRBD1. V lost 6 bases, J lost 5 bases, and 5 bases stayed unmatched. The CDR3 contains 13 residues. The germline V gene encodes CDR1 LNHDA and CDR2 SQIVND (reference sequence). CDR3 in amino acids: CASSRTGRTEAFF. DNA of the CDR3: TGTGCCAGTAGCCGGACAGGGAGGACTGAAGCTTTCTTT.

This sequence joins TRBV28 and TRBJ2-2, with 9 bases fitting TRBD1. The CDR3 loop spans 14 amino acids. Per germline, CDR1 MDHEN and CDR2 SYDVKM. The V segment lost 6 bases and the J segment 4 bases; nucleotides outside the gene matches: 3. The chain's CDR3 is CASRLQGATGELFF. The CDR3 nucleotides read TGTGCCAGCAGACTACAGGGGGCCACCGGGGAGCTGTTTTTT.

This rearrangement joins TRBV5-1 to TRBJ2-7, with 8 positions matching TRBD2. V gave up 1 base and J gave up 3 bases; unmatched junction bases: 6. The CDR3 length is 15 residues. Germline V CDR1 and CDR2: SGHRS, YFSETQ. This chain's CDR3 is CASSLSGGAGYEQYF. CDR3 in DNA: TGCGCCAGCAGCTTGTCCGGGGGGGCGGGCTACGAGCAGTACTTC.

DNA for the CDR3: TGCGCCAGCAGCTTGGGACTAGCTGCACCAAGGATAAGCACAGATACGCAGTATTTT. The encoded protein is CASSLGLAAPRISTDTQYF. This chain links TRBV5-1 with TRBJ2-3; 7 positions agree with TRBD2. Germline V gene sequence: CDR1 SGHRS, CDR2 YFSETQ. This CDR3 comprises 19 residues. Trimming at V came to 0 bases and at J to 0 bases, leaving 13 bases not matched to a gene.

This clone has more than one count but fewer than ten. This rearrangement joins TRBV5-1 to TRBJ1-2; D is unclear. Germline V gene sequence: CDR1 SGHRS, CDR2 YFSETQ. Trimming stripped 0 bases from V and 3 bases from J, with 9 bases between. CDR3 length equals 14 residues. This chain's CDR3 is CASSLAGVDYGYTF. CDR3 DNA sequence: TGCGCCAGCAGCTTGGCCGGGGTTGACTATGGCTACACCTTC.

CDR3 residues: CASSFGRSETQYF. The DNA for the CDR3 is TGTGCCAGCAGCTTCGGCAGGTCAGAGACCCAGTACTTC. The V and J genes are TRBV7-3 and TRBJ2-5; D ambiguous. Per germline, CDR1 SGHTA and CDR2 FQGTGA. V lost 3 bases, J lost 4 bases, and 9 bases lay in between. The CDR3 extends over 13 amino acids.

This clone was observed a few times. The rearrangement links TRBV28 to TRBJ2-3; 12 bases match TRBD2. Germline lookup yields CDR1 MDHEN and CDR2 SYDVKM. V gave up 4 bases and J gave up 4 bases; unmatched junction bases: 12. The CDR3 contains 18 residues. CDR3 protein: CASSSPYRLAGDSDTQYF. CDR3 bases: TGTGCCAGCAGTTCCCCCTACCGACTAGCGGGGGATTCAGATACGCAGTATTTT. Full variable domain (missing parts from reference TRBV28 and TRBJ2-3): DVKVTQSSRYLVKRTGEKVFLECVQDMDHENMFWYRQDPGLGLRLIYFSYDVKMKEKGDIPEGYSVSREKKERFSLILESASTNQTSMYLCASSSPYRLAGDSDTQYFGPGTRLTVL.

This clone was seen a handful of times. The chain links TRBV7-9 to TRBJ2-2, with TRBD1 matching 7 bases. V lost 4 bases to trimming and J lost 4 bases; unmatched junction nucleotides: 9. The CDR3 runs to 16 residues. Per germline, CDR1 SEHNR and CDR2 FQNEAQ (reference sequence). The CDR3 sequence: CASSSPVGTATGELFF. The CDR3 DNA follows: TGTGCCAGCAGCTCCCCAGTAGGGACAGCCACCGGGGAGCTGTTTTTT. Together with reference TRBV7-9 and TRBJ2-2, the CDR3 gives the full variable domain: DTGVSQNPRHKITKRGQNVTFRCDPISEHNRLYWYRQTLGQGPEFLTYFQNEAQLEKSRLLSDRFSAERPKGSFSTLEIQRTEQGDSAMYLCASSSPVGTATGELFFGEGSRLTVL.

The CDR3 spells CASSQLDLGYGYTF. The CDR3 DNA sequence: TGTGCCAGCAGTCAGCTCGATCTAGGCTATGGCTACACCTTC. This chain connects TRBV28 to TRBJ1-2; D unresolved. Trimming left V 5 bases short and J 4 bases short, with 14 bases between. This CDR3 has 14 residues. The germline V gene has CDR1 MDHEN and CDR2 SYDVKM.

The genes are TRBV7-3 and TRBJ1-6, with D tentatively TRBD1 (6 bases). The germline CDR1 and CDR2 sequences are SGHTA and FQGTGA. The CDR3 has 14 residues. The V end lost 6 bases, the J end lost 5 bases, and 11 bases lay between the germline ends. CDR3 coding DNA: TGTGCCAGCAGTTTCGGACAGAATAATTCACCCCTCCACTTT. This codes for CASSFGQNNSPLHF.

This clone was found once. J is TRBJ2-6 and V is TRBV6-1; the D call may be TRBD1 or TRBD2 (7 bases each). Per germline, CDR1 MNHNS and CDR2 SASEGT. V was cut by 4 bases and J by 1 base, with 11 bases left in between. The CDR3 runs to 16 residues. The CDR3 region is CASSAQGGSGANVLTF. The CDR3 DNA reads as TGTGCCAGCAGTGCCCAGGGGGGGTCTGGGGCCAACGTCCTGACTTTC.

This clone was observed once. The chain recombines TRBV6-5 with TRBJ2-7, with D perhaps being TRBD1 or TRBD2 (5 bases each). V lost 7 bases and J 1 base, leaving 14 bases between the germline ends. The CDR3 sequence is 14 residues long. The germline CDR1 and CDR2 sequences are MNHEY and SVGAGI. For the CDR3, the DNA is TGTGCCAGCACCCCCTTTGGGACGTCCTACGAGCAGTACTTC. Amino acid sequence: CASTPFGTSYEQYF.

V usage is TRBV28 and J usage is TRBJ1-1; 7 bases are a match to TRBD1. This CDR3 is 18 amino acids long. The ends lost 4 bases at V and 4 bases at J; junction bases unmatched: 18. Germline values: CDR1 MDHEN, CDR2 SYDVKM. DNA for the CDR3: TGTGCCAGCAGTTCTCCGCCAGGGGGACTAATAAGGGGCACTGAAGCTTTCTTT. Protein product: CASSSPPGGLIRGTEAFF.

CDR3 residues: CASSWKTRQETQYF. DNA for the CDR3: TGTGCCAGCAGCTGGAAGACTAGGCAAGAGACCCAGTACTTC. The rearrangement joins TRBV5-6 to TRBJ2-5, with a tentative D call TRBD2 (6 bases). Per germline, CDR1 SGHDT and CDR2 YYEEEE. V gave up 3 bases and J gave up 2 bases, with 11 bases separating them. The CDR3 is made up of 14 amino acids. Full variable domain (remainder filled in from reference TRBV5-6 and TRBJ2-5): DAGVTQSPTHLIKTRGQQVTLRCSPKSGHDTVSWYQQALGQGPQFIFQYYEEEERQRGNFPDRFSGHQFPNYSSELNVNALLLGDSALYLCASSWKTRQETQYFGPGTRLLVL.